These 31 T cell receptor beta chains share one sample of origin, sequenced in a study of blood T cells in healthy people across ages. Alongside a J-beta primer mix, a sample-barcoded 5' primer served in a second PCR lasting roughly 6 to 12 cycles. MiXCR was run by TCRdb on the 5' RACE reads, yielding one entry per CDR3 protein. The sample has 650,000 to 700,000 distinct CDR3 sequences, about 51% seen once. Material for sequencing was blood. All receptors derive from an elderly woman in good health.

The chain is built from TRBV7-9 and TRBJ1-1; no clear D. V was clipped by 4 bases and J by 0 bases, with 9 bases between them. This CDR3 is 14 amino acids long. CDR1 and CDR2 from the germline V gene are SEHNR and FQNEAQ (reference sequence). CDR3 sequence: CASSSLSVNTEAFF. The CDR3 bases are TGTGCCAGCAGCTCCCTGTCGGTGAACACTGAAGCTTTCTTT.

In its sample, this clonotype was seen many times. This rearrangement joins TRBV7-9 to TRBJ1-2; perhaps TRBD1 as D (6 bases). This CDR3 has 17 residues. Germline-derived CDR1 and CDR2 are SEHNR and FQNEAQ (reference sequence). Trimming took 5 bases from V and 7 from J, leaving 26 bases between them. Here the CDR3 reads CASSHQQGKGLVGGYTF. The CDR3 coding sequence is TGTGCCAGCAGCCATCAACAGGGTAAAGGATTGGTCGGTGGCTACACCTTC.

This chain links TRBV9 with TRBJ2-1; TRBD1 aligns across 8 bases. The V gene's germline CDR1 is SGDLS and CDR2 YYNGEE. CDR3 size: 15 residues. V lost 6 bases and J lost 3; bases outside the gene matches: 8. The CDR3 coding sequence is TGTGCCAGCACCCCTGGACAGGGAAACTACAATGAGCAGTTCTTC. It encodes CASTPGQGNYNEQFF.

This clonotype was recorded at least ten times. The chain carries TRBV9 and TRBJ2-1; D is ambiguous. Germline V gives CDR1 SGDLS, CDR2 YYNGEE. This CDR3 comprises 16 residues. V was shortened by 0 bases and J by 0 bases, with 10 bases between the two germline ends. CDR3 DNA: TGTGCCAGCAGCGTAGACCCCGCTAGCTCCTACAATGAGCAGTTCTTC. Its translation: CASSVDPASSYNEQFF.

This clonotype was counted between two and nine times. The chain combines TRBV6-5 with TRBJ1-6; D is uncertain. V was trimmed by 6 bases and J by 0 bases, leaving 12 bases between them. Per the germline V gene, CDR1 is MNHEY and CDR2 is SVGAGI. This CDR3 spans 16 amino acids. CDR3 sequence (DNA): TGTGCCAGCAGCTTTACTCCATTCTCCTATAATTCACCCCTCCACTTT. Amino acid sequence: CASSFTPFSYNSPLHF.

The table lists this clonotype with a few counts. The chain couples TRBV12-3 or TRBV12-4 to TRBJ1-3, with D maybe TRBD1 (5 bases). The V end was cut by 5 bases, the J end by 2 bases, with 16 bases between. This CDR3 comprises 16 residues. CDR3 nucleotides: TGTGCCAGCAGTCGAGACGGGGCTGGAGCTGGAAACACCATATATTTT. This codes for CASSRDGAGAGNTIYF.

The chain is built from TRBV4-2 and TRBJ2-1; D not certain. V lost 0 bases to trimming and J lost 4 bases, with 7 bases between them. Germline V CDR1 and CDR2: LGHNA, YNFKEQ. The CDR3 has 14 amino acids. For the CDR3, the DNA is TGTGCCAGCAGCCAAGAAGGGCTGTACAATGAGCAGTTCTTC. Translated: CASSQEGLYNEQFF.

CDR3 amino acids: CSYRTGANYGYTF. CDR3 sequence (DNA): TGCAGTTACCGGACAGGGGCTAACTATGGCTACACCTTC. V usage is TRBV20-1 and J usage is TRBJ1-2; 9 nucleotides agree with TRBD1. Germline values: CDR1 DFQATT, CDR2 SNEGSKA (reference sequence). This CDR3 is 13 amino acids long. The V and J ends lost 8 bases and 0 bases, in that order; junction bases with no gene match: 4.

In this sample, this clonotype turned up many times. The V call is TRBV29-1, the J call TRBJ1-4, with D uncertain. The CDR3 runs 13 residues. Germline lookup yields CDR1 SQVTM and CDR2 ANQGSEA. V dropped 6 bases and J dropped 0 bases, with 8 bases sitting between them. The CDR3 bases are TGCAGCGTCGGGCTAGCAACTAATGAAAAACTGTTTTTT. Protein: CSVGLATNEKLFF.

The V gene is TRBV12-3 or TRBV12-4, the J gene TRBJ1-5, with D possibly matching TRBD1 (6 bases). The V and J ends lost 3 bases and 2 bases respectively, with 14 bases between them. The CDR3 extends over 16 amino acids. The CDR3 loop is CASSFMGGFGNQPQHF. The DNA for the CDR3 is TGTGCCAGCAGTTTCATGGGGGGCTTTGGCAATCAGCCCCAGCATTTT.

The chain is built from TRBV5-1 and TRBJ2-1, with TRBD2 matching 7 bases. Germline assignment: CDR1 SGHRS and CDR2 YFSETQ. V lost 0 bases, J lost 7 bases, and 7 bases stayed unmatched. The CDR3 is made up of 15 amino acids. CDR3 sequence (DNA): TGCGCCAGCAGCTTGGGGGTAGCGGGCTGGAATGAGCAGTTCTTC. Residues: CASSLGVAGWNEQFF.

The gene calls are TRBV5-1 and TRBJ1-2; a weak D match, TRBD1 (6 bases). CDR1 and CDR2 (germline): SGHRS, YFSETQ. Between the trimmed V and J ends, which lost 0 bases and 4 bases, there was a span of 10 bases. CDR3 length: 14 amino acids. CDR3 in DNA: TGCGCCAGCAGCTTGGAACAGGGACGCTATGGCTACACCTTC. Protein sequence: CASSLEQGRYGYTF.

The chain is built from TRBV20-1 and TRBJ1-6; no firm D call. The V gene's germline CDR1 is DFQATT and CDR2 SNEGSKA (reference sequence). The CDR3 totals 15 residues. V was shortened by 1 base and J by 8 bases, with 15 bases between the two germline ends. As DNA, the CDR3 is TGCAGTGCTAGAGGATCCTCGGGGTCCGATTCACCCCTCCACTTT. Amino acid sequence: CSARGSSGSDSPLHF.

V gene TRBV3-1 combines with J gene TRBJ2-2; D uncertain. V was cut by 0 bases and J by 5 bases, with 10 bases left in between. This CDR3 region has 15 residues. The germline V gene encodes CDR1 LGHDT and CDR2 YNNKEL (reference sequence). The CDR3 loop is CASSQDREVTGELFF. In DNA, the CDR3 is TGTGCCAGCAGCCAAGATCGCGAAGTGACCGGGGAGCTGTTTTTT.

The chain has TRBV20-1 and TRBJ2-3; D may be TRBD1 (6 bases). In germline, CDR1 is DFQATT, CDR2 SNEGSKA (reference sequence). With 2 bases removed from V and 4 bases from J, the gap between germline ends came to 13 bases. The CDR3 is made up of 14 amino acids. CDR3: CSARNRVSADTQYF. For the CDR3, the DNA is TGCAGTGCTAGAAACAGGGTCTCCGCAGATACGCAGTATTTT.

For this clonotype: With a much larger clone just one base away, this may be a read error. The chain joins TRBV20-1 to TRBJ2-3, with TRBD2 as a possible D gene (5 bases). From germline, CDR1 is DFQATT and CDR2 SNEGSKA (reference sequence). The CDR3 consists of 15 residues. The CDR3 nucleotides are TGCAGTACTAGAGTGGGGTCGACCGCAACAGATACGCAGTATTTT. It encodes CSTRVGSTATDTQYF.

This clonotype has a single count. This chain connects TRBV2 to TRBJ2-3; 12 nucleotides match TRBD2. V lost 4 bases and J lost 8; bases outside the gene matches: 7. The CDR3 is 15 amino acids. From germline, CDR1 is SNHLY and CDR2 FYNNEI. The CDR3 DNA follows: TGTGCCAGCAGTGGACTAGCGGGGGTTCCAGCTACGCAGTATTTT. Protein product: CASSGLAGVPATQYF.

The chain carries TRBV4-2 and TRBJ1-4; D is undetermined. V lost 5 bases to trimming and J lost 7 bases, with 17 bases between them. This CDR3 is 15 amino acids long. The germline gives CDR1 LGHNA, CDR2 YNFKEQ. Written as DNA, the CDR3 is TGTGCCAGCAGCACCGCCCAGGAGTGGGGTGAAAAACTGTTTTTT. Its translation: CASSTAQEWGEKLFF.

This clonotype was seen at least ten times. V is TRBV6-5 and J is TRBJ1-5; TRBD1 matches at 7 bases. Germline CDR1 MNHEY, CDR2 SVGAGI. The CDR3 sequence is 13 residues long. The ends lost 5 bases at V and 5 bases at J; junction bases unmatched: 3. CDR3 bases: TGTGCCAGCAGTGCCGACAGGGATCAGCCCCAGCATTTT. It codes for CASSADRDQPQHF.

The CDR3 loop is CSASLLPGNNEQFF. The CDR3 nucleotides are TGCAGTGCTAGCTTATTGCCCGGTAACAATGAGCAGTTCTTC. The V call is TRBV20-1, the J call TRBJ2-1; no definite D call. Germline V gene sequence: CDR1 DFQATT, CDR2 SNEGSKA (reference sequence). Trimming cost V 3 bases and J 5 bases, with 14 bases left between them. This CDR3 is built from 14 residues.

The V gene is TRBV5-1, the J gene TRBJ2-7; D ambiguous. CDR1 is SGHRS and CDR2 is YFSETQ in the germline V gene. V lost 7 bases to trimming and J lost 0 bases, with 8 bases between them. The CDR3 is 12 residues long. The chain's CDR3 is CASLESSYEQYF. The CDR3 bases are TGCGCCAGCCTAGAGAGCTCCTACGAGCAGTACTTC.

CDR3 sequence (DNA): TGTGCCAGCAGCGCACGGGGGGGCCGGGGGCATGAGCAGTTCTTC. Encoded protein: CASSARGGRGHEQFF. The gene calls are TRBV2 and TRBJ2-1; 8 nucleotides match TRBD2. CDR1 is SNHLY, CDR2 FYNNEI, per germline. Losses at the gene ends were 6 bases for V and 8 bases for J; bases not matched to a gene: 12. CDR3 size: 15 residues.

This clonotype showed up just a few times. J is TRBJ1-1 and V is TRBV5-1; D is perhaps TRBD1 (5 bases). Germline V gene sequence: CDR1 SGHRS, CDR2 YFSETQ. The length of the CDR3 is 13 residues. Trimming stripped 7 bases from V and 4 bases from J, with 14 bases between. CDR3 coding DNA: TGCGCCAGCTCACGGGGCGCGAGCACTGAAGCTTTCTTT. Translated: CASSRGASTEAFF.

The V and J genes are TRBV5-1 and TRBJ2-2; weak D call: TRBD2 (6 bases). The CDR3 extends over 14 amino acids. The germline V gene has CDR1 SGHRS and CDR2 YFSETQ. Trimming took off 6 bases at V and 3 bases at J, with 12 bases between the two ends. This chain's CDR3 is CASKTTGDTGELFF. CDR3 nucleotides: TGCGCCAGCAAGACGACGGGGGACACCGGGGAGCTGTTTTTT. The whole variable domain, filled in from reference TRBV5-1 and TRBJ2-2, reads KAGVTQTPRYLIKTRGQQVTLSCSPISGHRSVSWYQQTPGQGLQFLFEYFSETQRNKGNFPGRFSGRQFSNSRSEMNVSTLELGDSALYLCASKTTGDTGELFFGEGSRLTVL.

The chain joins TRBV20-1 to TRBJ2-2; 12 nucleotides line up with TRBD2. Germline values: CDR1 DFQATT, CDR2 SNEGSKA (reference sequence). This CDR3 has 15 amino acids. Trimming removed 6 bases from V and 6 bases from J; junction bases left unmatched: 8. CDR3 residues: CSALLAGGRAGELFF. The CDR3 DNA is TGCAGTGCCCTACTAGCGGGAGGTAGAGCCGGGGAGCTGTTTTTT.

Concerning this clonotype: Lacking the conserved final phenylalanine or tryptophan, this CDR3 likely reflects a read error. The DNA is left out, because the CDR3 cannot be placed on it with certainty; the CDR3 is given as TCRdb lists it. The chain combines TRBV5-5 with TRBJ2-6. CDR1 is SGHKS, CDR2 YYEKEE, per germline (reference sequence). The length of the CDR3 is 15 amino acids, counting both ends. CDR3 protein: CASSLDSRGANVLPC.

This clonotype was seen once. The CDR3 loop reads CSVASSTGPSYEQYF. DNA of the CDR3: TGCAGCGTTGCTTCCTCGACAGGGCCCTCCTACGAGCAGTACTTC. V usage is TRBV29-1 and J usage is TRBJ2-7; TRBD1 matches at 7 bases. J gave up 0 bases and V 4 bases, and 9 bases lay outside the gene matches. CDR1 SQVTM and CDR2 ANQGSEA come from the germline V gene. The CDR3 extends over 15 amino acids.

The chain employs TRBV12-3 or TRBV12-4 and TRBJ1-5; unclear D gene. The CDR3 consists of 15 residues. Trimming stripped 4 bases from V and 4 bases from J, with 14 bases between. The CDR3 reads CASSCGSLTNQPQHF. CDR3 bases: TGTGCCAGCAGTTGTGGATCTCTCACTAATCAGCCCCAGCATTTT.

This chain connects TRBV6-1 to TRBJ1-4; D not resolved. The V end lost 4 bases, the J end lost 8 bases, and 14 bases lay between the germline ends. This CDR3 is 14 amino acids long. Germline CDR1 MNHNS, CDR2 SASEGT. The CDR3 sequence: CASSGVPLGEKLFF. The CDR3 nucleotides read TGTGCCAGCAGTGGAGTCCCTTTAGGAGAAAAACTGTTTTTT.

The sample holds one count of this clonotype. The chain is built from TRBV12-3 or TRBV12-4 and TRBJ1-2, with D unclear. The length of the CDR3 is 13 residues. Trimming took 5 bases from V and 6 from J, leaving 13 bases between them. Here the CDR3 reads CASSLGVVDGYTF. The CDR3 region has the DNA TGTGCCAGCAGTCTGGGAGTCGTCGATGGCTACACCTTC.

This clonotype was detected a few times. This chain uses TRBV3-1 with TRBJ1-4, with D hard to call. The V gene lost 4 bases and the J gene lost 7 bases, with 19 bases spanning the gap. The CDR3 runs 16 residues. Germline V lookup: CDR1 LGHDT, CDR2 YNNKEL (reference sequence). CDR3 protein: CASSRLRATSGEKLFF. For the CDR3, the DNA is TGTGCCAGCAGCCGCCTTAGGGCGACCAGCGGTGAAAAACTGTTTTTT.